One and the same sample provided the 10 T cell receptor beta chains below, sequenced in a study of blood T cell repertoires in COVID-19. The method was immunoSEQ multiplex PCR; TCRdb's version includes in-frame clones alone and lacks a portion of them. Among around 250,000 clones listed, roughly nine tenths were seen once. Sequencing input: PBMCs or T cells enriched from blood (not recorded which). The receptor set was obtained from a human donor in a cohort exposed to, infected with or recovered from COVID-19 (not recorded which). The donor label of this sample is uncertain.

This clone was picked up a small number of times. The CDR3 here is CASSDGRGAVPFF. Here the CDR3 DNA reads TGTGCCAGCAGTGATGGCAGGGGCGCCGTTCCTTTCTTT. The V call is TRBV6-1, the J call TRBJ1-1, with a tentative D call TRBD1 (6 bases). This CDR3 comprises 13 residues. Looked up from germline, CDR1 is MNHNS and CDR2 is SASEGT. V shed 3 bases and J shed 12 bases, with 17 bases lying between them.

This chain links TRBV6-5 with TRBJ2-1; TRBD1 matches 8 bases. The V gene's germline CDR1 is MNHEY and CDR2 SVGAGI. The CDR3 runs to 13 residues. Trimming at V came to 6 bases and at J to 9 bases, leaving 7 bases not matched to a gene. The CDR3 here is CASRMDRAGEQFF. The CDR3 nucleotides are TGTGCCAGCAGGATGGACAGGGCAGGTGAGCAGTTCTTC.

The chain carries TRBV12-3 or TRBV12-4 and TRBJ2-2, with D unclear. CDR3 length: 13 residues. With 3 bases removed from V and 4 bases from J, the gap between germline ends came to 6 bases. The CDR3 DNA sequence: TGTGCCAGCAGTTTCTCCTTCACCGGGGAGCTGTTTTTT. This gives the protein CASSFSFTGELFF.

The rearrangement joins TRBV19 to TRBJ1-1; D might be TRBD1 (5 bases). CDR3 size: 15 residues. Germline-derived CDR1 and CDR2 are LNHDA and SQIVND (reference sequence). V was clipped by 5 bases and J by 0 bases, with 13 bases between them. Here the CDR3 DNA reads TGTGCCAGTAGTGTGATGCAGGGATTGAACACTGAAGCTTTCTTT. This encodes CASSVMQGLNTEAFF.

The chain employs TRBV5-1 and TRBJ2-5, with D unclear. This CDR3 has 14 residues. Germline V gene lookup returns CDR1 SGHRS and CDR2 YFSETQ. Trimming shortened V by 0 bases and J by 2 bases, and 8 bases separated the two germline ends. CDR3 nucleotide sequence: TGCGCCAGCAGCTTGGGATCTAGACAAGAGACCCAGTACTTC. Amino acids: CASSLGSRQETQYF.

This clone appeared once. The chain employs TRBV19 and TRBJ1-5; 11 bases are a match to TRBD1. Germline V lookup: CDR1 LNHDA, CDR2 SQIVND (reference sequence). J gave up 7 bases and V 0 bases, and 8 bases lay outside the gene matches. The CDR3 extends over 17 amino acids. CDR3 nucleotides: TGTGCCAGTAGTATAGATTCCGGGACAGGGGGTGGACAGCCCCAGCATTTT. It codes for CASSIDSGTGGGQPQHF.

V and J are TRBV2 and TRBJ1-1; D is perhaps TRBD1 (6 bases). V lost 7 bases, J lost 3 bases, and 12 bases lay in between. Germline-derived CDR1 and CDR2 are SNHLY and FYNNEI. There are 13 residues in the CDR3. The CDR3 protein is CASTQGVYTEAFF. CDR3 sequence (DNA): TGTGCCAGCACACAGGGCGTATACACTGAAGCTTTCTTT. The entire variable domain, with the rest obtained from reference TRBV2 and TRBJ1-1, is as follows: EPEVTQTPSHQVTQMGQEVILRCVPISNHLYFYWYRQILGQKVEFLVSFYNNEISEKSEIFDDQFSVERPDGSNFTLKIRSTKLEDSAMYFCASTQGVYTEAFFGQGTRLTVV.

V gene TRBV12-3 or TRBV12-4 combines with J gene TRBJ1-5; D is possibly TRBD1 (5 bases). The V and J ends lost 4 bases and 8 bases respectively, with 12 bases between them. The CDR3 has 13 amino acids. CDR3: CASSSGGIEPQHF. The DNA of the CDR3 is TGTGCCAGCAGTTCGGGGGGGATTGAGCCCCAGCATTTT.

This chain links TRBV2 with TRBJ2-5, with D possibly TRBD2 on 6 matching bases. CDR1 is SNHLY and CDR2 is FYNNEI in the germline V gene. The CDR3 is 14 amino acids. The V and J ends lost 7 bases and 1 base respectively, with 13 bases between them. CDR3: CASIEGTPQETQYF. DNA of the CDR3: TGTGCCAGCATCGAGGGGACTCCCCAAGAGACCCAGTACTTC.

The chain recombines TRBV5-1 with TRBJ2-7, with TRBD1 identical over 7 bases. Germline V gene sequence: CDR1 SGHRS, CDR2 YFSETQ. The CDR3 has 14 amino acids. V lost 0 bases, J lost 5 bases, and 5 bases stayed unmatched. CDR3 residues: CASSLGLTGNEQYF. Written as DNA, the CDR3 is TGCGCCAGCAGCTTGGGGCTGACAGGGAACGAGCAGTACTTC.